This T cell receptor (beta chain) emerged from a study of blood T cell repertoires in COVID-19. Study in general: T cells, B-cell-depleted T cells, or PBMCs supplied cDNA or gDNA.

The CDR3 runs to 14 residues. Germline CDR1 is MNHEY and CDR2 is SVGAGI. Trimming took 7 bases from V and 3 from J, leaving 15 bases between them. Authors' processing steps: Amplifying reference gene primers gave estimates of nucleated cell counts. TCRdb keeps only in-frame clones here, not all; method: immunoSEQ multiplex PCR. From that table come the V and J calls and clone size; the DNA was used to work out D and trimming. The data contain nearly 110,000 clones, about 90% of them seen just once; the ten biggest clones take up 1% to 1.5%. This TCR was recovered from a woman in her twenties or thirties with acute or convalescent COVID-19. Material for sequencing was peripheral blood. The rearrangement joins TRBV6-5 to TRBJ1-2; D may be TRBD1 (5 bases). CDR3 DNA: TGTGCCAGCAACCCCACAGGCCCCGACTATGGCTACACCTTC. Protein: CASNPTGPDYGYTF.